Presented here are 8 T cell receptor beta chains from one specimen sequenced in a study of cytomegalovirus exposure and HLA in healthy donors. Use of 60 Vbeta and 13 Jbeta primers characterized the PCR. Some clones are missing from TCRdb's copy, which holds only in-frame ones; the method was immunoSEQ multiplex PCR. The sample consists of more than 95,000 clones, roughly 79% of them appearing once. The sequenced sample consisted of PBMCs. These receptor sequences come from a man between 60 and 75 years old in good health and CMV-seropositive.

Of note for this clone: The junction departs from the called germline gene at one end, perhaps through a read error. The rearrangement uses TRBV7-2 and TRBJ1-5; D unclear. Germline lookup yields CDR1 SGHTA and CDR2 FQGNSA. The CDR3 consists of 12 residues. The CDR3 nucleotides read TGTGCCTGCAGCCGAGGGTCTCAGCCCCAGCATTTT. It codes for CACSRGSQPQHF.

The rearrangement uses TRBV15 and TRBJ1-2; a possible D gene is TRBD1 (6 bases). Trimming took off 1 base at V and 6 bases at J, with 15 bases between the two ends. The length of the CDR3 is 15 residues. Looked up from germline, CDR1 is LNHNV and CDR2 is YYDKDF (reference sequence). The CDR3: CATSRAAGTYHGYTF. The CDR3 DNA reads TGTGCCACCAGCAGAGCCGCCGGGACATATCATGGCTACACCTTC.

This clone was recorded once. The V and J genes are TRBV5-1 and TRBJ1-3; D remains ambiguous. Germline CDR1 reads SGHRS; CDR2 reads YFSETQ. Trimming pared 4 bases from V and 4 bases from J, leaving 6 bases between. CDR3 length equals 12 residues. CDR3 loop: CASSREGNTIYF. The CDR3 nucleotides read TGCGCCAGCAGCCGAGAGGGAAACACCATATATTTT.

The chain couples TRBV27 to TRBJ2-1, with D tentatively TRBD1 (5 bases). Germline lookup yields CDR1 MNHEY and CDR2 SMNVEV (reference sequence). Between the trimmed V and J ends, which lost 2 bases and 14 bases, there was a span of 10 bases. This CDR3 has 11 residues. CDR3 bases: TGTGCCAGCAGTTTAGCAGGGAAGGAGTTCTTC. It translates to CASSLAGKEFF.

The table lists this clone with a count of one. This sequence joins TRBV5-4 and TRBJ1-6, with 7 bases that match TRBD1. In germline, CDR1 is SGHNT, CDR2 YYREEE (reference sequence). Losses at the gene ends were 0 bases for V and 13 bases for J; bases not matched to a gene: 10. There are 15 residues in the CDR3. CDR3 loop: CASSLGQGDSGPLHF. Here the CDR3 DNA reads TGTGCCAGCAGCTTGGGACAGGGCGACTCAGGGCCCCTCCACTTT.

This clone showed up just a few times. CDR3 in DNA: TGTGCCAGCAGTTACGGGGCCCCTGGAAACACCATATATTTT. It codes for CASSYGAPGNTIYF. V usage is TRBV6-6 and J usage is TRBJ1-3; TRBD1 is a possible D gene (5 bases). The CDR3 is 14 amino acids. Germline V gene data show CDR1 as MNHNY and CDR2 as SVGAGI (reference sequence). Trimming removed 2 bases at V and 2 bases at J, with 7 bases between.

This clone showed up just a few times. J is TRBJ2-2 and V is TRBV6-5; 7 bases match TRBD2. Trimming took 2 bases from V and 4 from J; bases not matched to a gene: 4. The germline V gene encodes CDR1 MNHEY and CDR2 SVGAGI. There are 15 residues in the CDR3. CDR3 amino acids: CASSYSLAVTGELFF. The CDR3 DNA is TGTGCCAGCAGTTACAGTCTAGCGGTCACCGGGGAGCTGTTTTTT.

The chain links TRBV7-2 to TRBJ2-3; D not resolved. CDR3 length: 12 amino acids. Germline values: CDR1 SGHTA, CDR2 FQGNSA. Between the trimmed V and J ends, which lost 6 bases and 2 bases, there was a span of 6 bases. CDR3: CASRLTTDTQYF. As DNA, the CDR3 is TGTGCCAGCAGACTCACCACAGATACGCAGTATTTT.